The rows below give T cell receptor beta chains drawn from one sample of a study of T-cell reconstitution after alpha-beta-depleted transplantation in children. TCRdb recomputed calls from the PCR reads with MiXCR, one row per CDR3 protein. The sample lists 250,000 to 400,000 distinct CDR3 sequences, 23% occurring once. The starting material was PBMCs, mostly from graft donor cells, obtained 180 days after TCRalphabeta/CD19-depleted stem cell transplant. These receptors were taken from a male patient between 10 and 17 years old who had a stem cell transplant for acute lymphoblastic leukemia, so the T cells may come from the graft donor. Each CDR3 is given with its conserved first and last residue. A D gene is named only where the DNA matches it firmly. Only part of the rows carry a size: once, few, many, or a class if the clone is expanded.

.	.	TRBV5-6	16	TRBJ2-5	TGTGCCAGCAGCTTTTCGGCGGCACGACATTTTGAGACCCAGTACTTC	CASSFSAARHFETQYF
TRBD1	.	TRBV19	13	TRBJ2-7	TGTGCCAGTAGCCCGGGGACAGTAACAGGGCAGTACTTC	CASSPGTVTGQYF
TRBD2	few	TRBV15	21	TRBJ2-1	TGTGCCACCAGCAGAGATGCCGGCAGGGTTACTAGCGGGAGGTACGGCAATGAGCAGTTCTTC	CATSRDAGRVTSGRYGNEQFF
.	.	TRBV20-1	15	TRBJ2-7	TGCAGTGCTAGAGAGGTACGGGGGGCATCCTACGAGCAGTACTTC	CSAREVRGASYEQYF
.	few	TRBV5-5	16	TRBJ1-1	TGTGCCAGCAGTTGGAATGGGCGGAACATGAACACTGAAGCTTTCTTT	CASSWNGRNMNTEAFF
TRBD1	many	TRBV5-1	13	TRBJ1-1	TGCGCCAGCAGCTTGTCAGGGGGAACTGAAGCTTTCTTT	CASSLSGGTEAFF
.	.	TRBV19	13	TRBJ2-2	TGTGCCAGTAGTTGGCAGCGCACCGGGGAGCTGTTTTTT	CASSWQRTGELFF
TRBD2	.	TRBV5-1	17	TRBJ2-5	TGCGCCAGCAGCTTGGTCGTAGCGGGAATGGCGAGGGAGACCCAGTACTTC	CASSLVVAGMARETQYF
TRBD1	.	TRBV6-1	14	TRBJ2-1	TGTGCCGCCTGGGACAGTCCTCCCTACAATGAGCAGTTCTTC	CAAWDSPPYNEQFF
.	few	TRBV20-1	11	TRBJ1-2	TGCAGTGCTAGTTTGCAGTATGGCTACACCTTC	CSASLQYGYTF
.	many	TRBV5-1	16	TRBJ2-1	TGCGCCAGCAGCTTGGGGTTTCTAGGGTCCTACAATGAGCAGTTCTTC	CASSLGFLGSYNEQFF
.	.	TRBV9	17	TRBJ2-3	TGTGCCAGCAGATCGGGGAGGGGGCGAACCAGCACAGATACGCAGTATTTT	CASRSGRGRTSTDTQYF
.	.	TRBV29-1	14	TRBJ2-7	TGCAGCGTTGAAGGGCAGTACCCTACCTACGAGCAGTACTTC	CSVEGQYPTYEQYF
TRBD2	few	TRBV10-3	13	TRBJ2-7	TGTGCCACGAGTAGCGGGACCTCCTACGAGCAGTACTTC	CATSSGTSYEQYF
.	.	TRBV5-1	16	TRBJ2-2	TGCGCCAGCAGCTTGGGTACCAGGACTCCGGCCGGGGAGCTGTTTTTT	CASSLGTRTPAGELFF
.	few	TRBV5-1	14	TRBJ2-2	TGCGCCAGCAGCTTGGCAGGGAGGACCGGGGAGCTGTTTTTT	CASSLAGRTGELFF
.	few	TRBV6-5	15	TRBJ2-7	TGTGCCAGCAGTTACTCCTGGGGTGTGTACAACGAGCAGTACTTC	CASSYSWGVYNEQYF
.	few	TRBV3-1	12	TRBJ1-5	TGTGCCAGCAGCGTGCAGCATCAGCCCCAGCATTTT	CASSVQHQPQHF
TRBD2	.	TRBV5-6	13	TRBJ2-5	TGTGCCAGCAGCCCAAAGCGCTCGGGGGGCCAGTACTTC	CASSPKRSGGQYF
TRBD2	few	TRBV5-1	20	TRBJ2-5	TGCGCCAGCAGCTTGGCCCCGCCGGGACTAGCGCGACAGGTCCAAGAGACCCAGCACTTC	CASSLAPPGLARQVQETQHF
.	.	TRBV20-1	14	TRBJ2-1	TGCAGTGCGAAGACTACCTTTCGCTACAATGAGCAGTTCTTC	CSAKTTFRYNEQFF
.	.	TRBV4-1	16	TRBJ2-1	TGCGCCAGCAGCCAAGTAGAACAGGTATTTAGGGATGAGCAGTTCTTC	CASSQVEQVFRDEQFF
.	few	TRBV6-2/TRBV6-3	17	TRBJ2-4	TGTGCCAGCAGTTCGAGAGCGGGCGTCCTAGCCAAAAACATTCAGTACTTC	CASSSRAGVLAKNIQYF
.	few	TRBV5-1	15	TRBJ2-3	TGCGCCAGCAGCTTCGTGACTCGGAGCACAGATACGCAGTATTTT	CASSFVTRSTDTQYF
.	.	TRBV25-1	13	TRBJ1-1	TGTGCCAGCAGTGAAGTGAGGGACACTGAAGCTTTCTTT	CASSEVRDTEAFF
TRBD2	many	TRBV5-4	20	TRBJ2-2	TGTGCCAGCAGCTTAAATCAGGAACTAGCGGTTTTCGCGAACACCGGGGAGCTGTTTTTT	CASSLNQELAVFANTGELFF
.	.	TRBV19	14	TRBJ2-2	TGTGCCAGTAGTATCTTCGGGAACACCGGGGAGCTGTTTTTT	CASSIFGNTGELFF
TRBD1	few	TRBV20-1	17	TRBJ1-1	TGCAGTGCTAGAGACTGGAGGACAGGGAAGGAGGACACTGAAGCTTTCTTT	CSARDWRTGKEDTEAFF
TRBD1	.	TRBV4-1	18	TRBJ1-6	TGCGCCAGCAGCCAAGACTCCATCGGCAGGGGGCTAGATTCACCCCTCCACTTT	CASSQDSIGRGLDSPLHF
.	.	TRBV25-1	14	TRBJ1-3	TGTGCCAGCAGGGGGGCTCAGGTTGGAAACACCATATATTTT	CASRGAQVGNTIYF
TRBD2	.	TRBV20-1	19	TRBJ2-3	TGCAGTGCTAGGCCTTGGTATATCGGGACTAGCGGCATCACAGATACGCAGTATTTT	CSARPWYIGTSGITDTQYF
TRBD1	.	TRBV5-1	18	TRBJ2-2	TGCGCCAGCAGCCCCCCTGGCGGCAGGGGGCGCGGAGGCGGGGAGCTGTTTTTT	CASSPPGGRGRGGGELFF
TRBD1	few	TRBV12-3/TRBV12-4	14	TRBJ1-5	TGTGCCAGCAGTTTTGGGACAGAAATTCAGCCCCAGCATTTT	CASSFGTEIQPQHF
TRBD1	.	TRBV12-3/TRBV12-4	14	TRBJ2-7	TGTGCCAGCAGGGGACAGGGAAAACCCTACGAGCAGTACTTC	CASRGQGKPYEQYF